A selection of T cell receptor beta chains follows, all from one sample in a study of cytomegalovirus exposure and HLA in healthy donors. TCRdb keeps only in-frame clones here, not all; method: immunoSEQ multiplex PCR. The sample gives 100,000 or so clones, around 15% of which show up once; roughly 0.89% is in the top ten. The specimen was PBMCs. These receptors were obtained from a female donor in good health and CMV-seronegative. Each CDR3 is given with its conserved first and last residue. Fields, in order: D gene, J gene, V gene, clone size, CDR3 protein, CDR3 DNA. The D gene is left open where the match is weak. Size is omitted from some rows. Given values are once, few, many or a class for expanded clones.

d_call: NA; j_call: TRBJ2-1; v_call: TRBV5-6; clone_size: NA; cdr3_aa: CASSLVAGNEQFF; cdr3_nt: TGTGCCAGCAGCTTGGTGGCAGGGAATGAGCAGTTCTTC
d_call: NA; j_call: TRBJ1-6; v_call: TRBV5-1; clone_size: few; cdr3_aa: CASSLDSSYNSPLHF; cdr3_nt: TGCGCCAGCAGCTTGGACAGCTCCTATAATTCACCCCTCCACTTT
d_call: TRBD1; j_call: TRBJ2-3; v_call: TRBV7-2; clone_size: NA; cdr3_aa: CASIMDRAADTQYF; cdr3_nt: TGTGCCAGCATCATGGACAGGGCGGCAGATACGCAGTATTTT
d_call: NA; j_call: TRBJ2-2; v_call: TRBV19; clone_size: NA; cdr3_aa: CASSIDRSVVGELFF; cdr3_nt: TGTGCCAGTAGTATAGACAGGTCGGTGGTCGGGGAGCTGTTTTTT
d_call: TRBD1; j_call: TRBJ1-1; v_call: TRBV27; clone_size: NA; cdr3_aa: CASSPGTGRTEAFF; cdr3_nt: TGTGCCAGCAGTCCCGGGACAGGGCGGACTGAAGCTTTCTTT
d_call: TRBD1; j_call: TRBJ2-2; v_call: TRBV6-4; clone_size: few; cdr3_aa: CASRQGAASGELFF; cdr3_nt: TGTGCCAGCCGACAGGGGGCGGCTTCCGGGGAGCTGTTTTTT
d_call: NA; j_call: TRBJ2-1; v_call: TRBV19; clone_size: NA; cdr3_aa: CASSPRSADRPRQFF; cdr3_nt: TGTGCCAGTAGTCCACGCTCGGCCGACAGGCCCAGGCAGTTCTTC
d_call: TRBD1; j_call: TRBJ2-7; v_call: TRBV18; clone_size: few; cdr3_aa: CASSTGQGVVYEQYF; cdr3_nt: TGTGCCAGCTCAACCGGACAGGGGGTTGTCTACGAGCAGTACTTC
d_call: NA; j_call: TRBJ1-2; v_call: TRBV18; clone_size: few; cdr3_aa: CASSRGGTSAPAAGYTF; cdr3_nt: TGTGCCAGCTCACGGGGAGGAACTTCTGCCCCTGCTGCTGGCTACACCTTC
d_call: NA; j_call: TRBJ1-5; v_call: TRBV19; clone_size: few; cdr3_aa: CASSIAGGGNQPQHF; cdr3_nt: TGTGCCAGTAGTATAGCCGGCGGGGGCAATCAGCCCCAGCATTTT
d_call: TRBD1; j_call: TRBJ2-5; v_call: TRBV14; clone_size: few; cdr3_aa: CASSQVPGGWGETQYF; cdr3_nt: TGTGCCAGCAGCCAAGTTCCAGGGGGCTGGGGTGAGACCCAGTACTTC